The present T cell receptor beta chain was sequenced within a study of T-cell reconstitution after alpha-beta-depleted transplantation in children. Unique molecular identifiers were incorporated into the prepared TCRbeta library. TCRdb analysed the PCR reads with MiXCR anew, one entry per CDR3 protein. The repertoire holds about 110,000 distinct CDR3 sequences, 9% to 12% seen once, with approximately 8% in the top ten. This clonotype was observed many times. The CDR3 contains 15 residues. V gave up 1 base and J gave up 1 base, with 10 bases separating them. Germline V gene data show CDR1 as MNHEY and CDR2 as SMNVEV (reference sequence).

The chain combines TRBV27 with TRBJ1-2; no reliable D call. The sample was PBMCs from the stem cell graft donor, taken from the stem cell graft. This sequence originates from a human donor who donated a stem cell graft to a child with acute lymphoblastic leukemia. The CDR3 DNA reads TGTGCCAGCAGTTTATTGCGCCAGGATAACTATGGCTACACCTTC. This translates into CASSLLRQDNYGYTF.